Presented here are 30 T cell receptor beta chains from one specimen sequenced in a study of cytomegalovirus exposure and HLA in healthy donors. The PCR contained 60 Vbeta and 13 Jbeta primers. Profiling relied on immunoSEQ multiplex PCR, and the TCRdb table lists in-frame clones only, not all of them. Of approximately 110,000 clones detected, roughly 15% appear once; the ten largest clones hold 0.8% to 0.95%. The sequenced sample was PBMCs. The receptor source for this set is a female donor in good health and CMV-seronegative.

This clone was observed a handful of times. This chain uses TRBV2 with TRBJ2-2; 10 positions agree with TRBD2. The V gene's germline CDR1 is SNHLY and CDR2 FYNNEI. This CDR3 spans 19 amino acids. After removal of 4 bases from V and 6 bases from J, the junction contained 17 bases not matched to a gene. The CDR3 nucleotides read TGTGCCAGCAGTGTATTTCGAGCGGGGGGGATGATGGTCGCCGGGGAGCTGTTTTTT. Encoded protein: CASSVFRAGGMMVAGELFF.

As for this clone: The same CDR3 arises from other DNA sequences in this sample as well. This sequence joins TRBV5-1 and TRBJ1-1; 8 bases fit TRBD1. Germline V lookup: CDR1 SGHRS, CDR2 YFSETQ. After removal of 0 bases from V and 6 bases from J, the junction contained 4 bases not matched to a gene. This CDR3 spans 14 amino acids. The CDR3 DNA reads TGCGCCAGCAGCTTGGGGACAGGGTTCCCTGAAGCTTTCTTT. Translated, it gives CASSLGTGFPEAFF.

This sequence joins TRBV11-2 and TRBJ2-2; 12 bases map to TRBD2. CDR3 length: 15 amino acids. CDR1 SGHAT and CDR2 FQNNGV come from the germline V gene. Trimming cost V 3 bases and J 4 bases; bases outside gene matches: 0. The CDR3 nucleotides read TGTGCCAGCAGCTTGACTAGCGGGAGCACCGGGGAGCTGTTTTTT. Its protein product is CASSLTSGSTGELFF. The full variable domain, with the rest looked up from reference TRBV11-2 and TRBJ2-2, is EAGVAQSPRYKIIEKRQSVAFWCNPISGHATLYWYQQILGQGPKLLIQFQNNGVVDDSQLPKDRFSAERLKGVDSTLKIQPAKLEDSAVYLCASSLTSGSTGELFFGEGSRLTVL.

The chain employs TRBV6-5 and TRBJ2-1, with D perhaps matching TRBD1 (5 bases). With 6 bases removed from V and 0 bases from J, the gap between germline ends came to 9 bases. Germline CDR1 reads MNHEY; CDR2 reads SVGAGI. CDR3 size: 14 residues. The CDR3 protein is CASSLDSSYNEQFF. CDR3 coding DNA: TGTGCCAGCAGCCTAGACAGCTCCTACAATGAGCAGTTCTTC.

The sample holds a few counts of this clone. The V gene is TRBV19, the J gene TRBJ1-1; tentatively, D is TRBD1 (5 bases). Per germline, CDR1 LNHDA and CDR2 SQIVND (reference sequence). CDR3 length: 13 residues. V lost 7 bases and J 5 bases, leaving 14 bases between the germline ends. The CDR3 loop is CASTNQGDTEAFF. CDR3 sequence (DNA): TGTGCCAGTACTAACCAGGGCGATACTGAAGCTTTCTTT.

This clone was observed a handful of times. The chain joins TRBV29-1 to TRBJ1-4; D call uncertain. Trimming removed 5 bases from V and 3 bases from J, with 16 bases in between. This CDR3 has 15 amino acids. Germline loops: CDR1 SQVTM, CDR2 ANQGSEA. Here the CDR3 reads CSVQISGGSNEKLFF. The CDR3, as DNA: TGCAGCGTTCAAATTAGTGGAGGGTCTAATGAAAAACTGTTTTTT.

This clone was seen a handful of times. This chain connects TRBV13 to TRBJ2-1, with TRBD2 identical over 8 bases. V dropped 5 bases and J dropped 8; count of bases not matched to a gene: 14. Germline CDR1 PRHDT, CDR2 FYEKMQ (reference sequence). This CDR3 spans 16 amino acids. The CDR3 loop is CASSPAGTRSFYEQFF. The CDR3 bases are TGTGCCAGCAGCCCGGCCGGGACTAGATCTTTCTATGAGCAGTTCTTC.

The rearrangement uses TRBV27 and TRBJ1-3, with 7 bases matching TRBD1. This CDR3 contains 15 residues. J lost 0 bases, V lost 6 bases, and 5 bases had no gene match. The germline gives CDR1 MNHEY, CDR2 SMNVEV (reference sequence). DNA of the CDR3: TGTGCCAGCAGATCGACAGGGAACTCTGGAAACACCATATATTTT. Amino acids: CASRSTGNSGNTIYF.

The chain combines TRBV4-3 with TRBJ1-2; the D gene is possibly TRBD1 (5 bases). The germline CDR1 and CDR2 sequences are LGHNA and YSLEER. Trimming shortened V by 0 bases and J by 3 bases, and 17 bases separated the two germline ends. This CDR3 spans 17 amino acids. The DNA of the CDR3 is TGCGCCAGCAGCCAAGAATCGATGGCAGGGCGAGACTATGGCTACACCTTC. Protein: CASSQESMAGRDYGYTF.

Worth noting for this clone: The sample holds other DNA sequences that translate to the same CDR3. V gene TRBV4-3 combines with J gene TRBJ2-5; perhaps TRBD1 as D (6 bases). Germline V lookup: CDR1 LGHNA, CDR2 YSLEER. The CDR3 totals 14 residues. V lost 0 bases and J 3 bases, leaving 8 bases between the germline ends. The CDR3 nucleotides read TGCGCCAGCAGCCAAGATACAGGGAAAGAGACCCAGTACTTC. This translates into CASSQDTGKETQYF.

This clone has more than one count but fewer than ten. V and J are TRBV6-1 and TRBJ2-7; D unclear. V dropped 3 bases and J dropped 2 bases, with 8 bases sitting between them. CDR1 and CDR2 (germline): MNHNS, SASEGT. The length of the CDR3 is 13 residues. The CDR3 DNA reads as TGTGCCAGCAGTGAGAGTTTACCCTACGAGCAGTACTTC. Its translation: CASSESLPYEQYF.

This chain joins TRBV7-9 and TRBJ2-2; 13 bases are a match to TRBD2. With 7 bases clipped from V and 5 bases from J, the junction kept 10 bases outside the gene matches. Germline lookup yields CDR1 SEHNR and CDR2 FQNEAQ (reference sequence). CDR3 size: 17 residues. The CDR3 reads CASIDRTSGSETGELFF. For the CDR3, the DNA is TGTGCCAGCATCGATAGGACTAGCGGGAGTGAGACCGGGGAGCTGTTTTTT.

This clone was found a few times. The genes are TRBV30 and TRBJ2-3; TRBD2 aligns across 8 bases. Germline V lookup: CDR1 GTSNPN, CDR2 SVGIG (reference sequence). This CDR3 comprises 13 residues. The junction had 2 bases not matched to a gene; V was cut back by 2 bases and J by 4 bases. This CDR3 is CAWSSLAADTQYF. In nucleotides, the CDR3 is TGTGCCTGGAGTTCACTAGCGGCAGATACGCAGTATTTT.

This clone was counted only a few times. In DNA form, the CDR3 reads TGTGCCAGCAGTTACTCAGAGACAGGCGGAAGCGAGCAGTACTTC. Amino acid sequence: CASSYSETGGSEQYF. The chain carries TRBV6-5 and TRBJ2-7; TRBD1 might be the D (6 bases). Per the germline V gene, CDR1 is MNHEY and CDR2 is SVGAGI. V dropped 0 bases and J dropped 6 bases, with 15 bases sitting between them. The CDR3 totals 15 residues.

This clone was recorded a few times. For the CDR3, the DNA is TGTGCCAGCAGCTTATCCCAGACAGGGGCACTCTACGAGCAGTACTTC. This gives the protein CASSLSQTGALYEQYF. The chain links TRBV7-9 to TRBJ2-7, with 8 positions matching TRBD1. V lost 2 bases and J lost 3; bases outside the gene matches: 9. CDR1 and CDR2 (germline): SEHNR, FQNEAQ (reference sequence). This CDR3 comprises 16 residues.

This clone was detected only a few times. V gene TRBV5-1 combines with J gene TRBJ2-3; TRBD2 matches at 7 bases. V shed 4 bases and J 2 bases; nucleotides not matched to a gene: 7. This CDR3 spans 15 amino acids. Germline CDR1 SGHRS, CDR2 YFSETQ. The chain's CDR3 is CASSLGEGTTDTQYF. The CDR3 coding sequence is TGCGCCAGCAGCCTAGGGGAGGGGACCACAGATACGCAGTATTTT.

The rearrangement joins TRBV6-1 to TRBJ2-7, with a tentative D call TRBD2 (5 bases). In germline, CDR1 is MNHNS, CDR2 SASEGT. The CDR3 extends over 14 amino acids. The germline V and J ends were trimmed by 1 base and 6 bases, with 13 bases remaining between them. DNA for the CDR3: TGTGCCAGCAGTGAAGGGGGAGTACGGGCCGAGCAGTACTTC. Protein: CASSEGGVRAEQYF.

The CDR3 coding sequence is TGTGCCAGTAGTATATCCAGGACAGTCCCCTTCCTAGATCTGAACACTGAAGCTTTCTTT. Its protein is CASSISRTVPFLDLNTEAFF. This chain links TRBV19 with TRBJ1-1; possibly TRBD1 for D (6 bases). This CDR3 region has 20 residues. V dropped 2 bases and J dropped 0 bases, with 25 bases sitting between them. The germline V gene has CDR1 LNHDA and CDR2 SQIVND (reference sequence).

The rearrangement links TRBV4-1 to TRBJ1-2; 8 nucleotides line up with TRBD1. The trim removed 3 bases at V and 3 bases at J, leaving 3 bases unmatched. This CDR3 region has 14 residues. Germline loops: CDR1 MGHRA, CDR2 YSYEKL. The CDR3 region has the DNA TGCGCCAGCAGCCAGTCAGGGGGCGACTATGGCTACACCTTC. Translating gives CASSQSGGDYGYTF.

The chain uses TRBV28 and TRBJ2-7, with TRBD2 matching 8 bases. With V trimmed by 5 bases and J by 0 bases, 12 bases remained unmatched. Per the germline V gene, CDR1 is MDHEN and CDR2 is SYDVKM. CDR3 length: 17 amino acids. In DNA form, the CDR3 reads TGTGCCAGCAGTATCCCCTCAGCGGGAGCTCCCTCCTACGAGCAGTACTTC. Translation gives CASSIPSAGAPSYEQYF.

The chain has TRBV6-1 and TRBJ1-2, with TRBD1 identical over 10 bases. Losses at the gene ends were 5 bases for V and 5 bases for J; bases not matched to a gene: 8. Germline V gene sequence: CDR1 MNHNS, CDR2 SASEGT. The CDR3 consists of 15 residues. The DNA of the CDR3 is TGTGCCAGCAGTATAACGACAGGGGGCGCATATGGCTACACCTTC. Its protein is CASSITTGGAYGYTF.

This chain uses TRBV4-3 with TRBJ1-5; D is ambiguous. This CDR3 spans 15 amino acids. With 0 bases removed from V and 0 bases from J, the gap between germline ends came to 6 bases. The germline gives CDR1 LGHNA, CDR2 YSLEER. CDR3 amino acids: CASSQESDSNQPQHF. In DNA, the CDR3 is TGCGCCAGCAGCCAAGAAAGCGATAGCAATCAGCCCCAGCATTTT.

This chain connects TRBV28 to TRBJ1-1; no definite D call. The germline CDR1 and CDR2 sequences are MDHEN and SYDVKM. Trimming left V 3 bases short and J 5 bases short, with 13 bases between. The CDR3 is made up of 14 amino acids. For the CDR3, the DNA is TGTGCCAGCAGTTTTTGGGCGGAGGCGACTGAAGCTTTCTTT. Protein sequence: CASSFWAEATEAFF.

With regard to this clone: Germline and junction disagree at one end, which may indicate a read error. The rearrangement links TRBV30 to TRBJ1-2; possibly TRBD1 for D (5 bases). The CDR3 contains 11 residues. Germline values: CDR1 GTSNPN, CDR2 SVGIG (reference sequence). Written as DNA, the CDR3 is TGTTCCTGGGGGAGGGGCTATGGCTACACCTTC. Translated, it gives CSWGRGYGYTF. Filled out from reference TRBV30 and TRBJ1-2, the complete variable domain reads SQTIHQWPATLVQPVGSPLSLECTVEGTSNPNLYWYRQAAGRGLQLLFYSVGIGQISSEVPQNLSASRPQDRQFILSSKKLLLSDSGFYLCSWGRGYGYTFGSGTRLTVV.

The V and J genes are TRBV19 and TRBJ2-5; D possibly corresponds to TRBD1 (6 bases). This CDR3 comprises 13 residues. Germline V gene lookup returns CDR1 LNHDA and CDR2 SQIVND (reference sequence). Trimming took 6 bases from V and 4 from J, leaving 12 bases between them. The CDR3 here is CASRTGRGETQYF. Here the CDR3 DNA reads TGTGCCAGTAGGACAGGAAGGGGAGAGACCCAGTACTTC.

The rearrangement uses TRBV7-8 and TRBJ2-3; a weak D match, TRBD1 (5 bases). V dropped 1 base and J dropped 0 bases, with 14 bases sitting between them. This CDR3 is 17 amino acids long. Germline V gene sequence: CDR1 SGHVS, CDR2 FQNEAQ. The CDR3 DNA reads as TGTGCCAGCAGCTTAGGTTGGGGCACCACTAGCACAGATACGCAGTATTTT. Translation: CASSLGWGTTSTDTQYF.

The table lists this clone with a few counts. The chain combines TRBV28 with TRBJ1-5; tentatively, D is TRBD1 (5 bases). The CDR3 runs to 17 residues. Germline lookup yields CDR1 MDHEN and CDR2 SYDVKM. V was shortened by 3 bases and J by 3 bases, with 18 bases between the two germline ends. For the CDR3, the DNA is TGTGCCAGCAGTTTCGCCTTCGTCGACAGATACAATCAGCCCCAGCATTTT. As protein: CASSFAFVDRYNQPQHF.

This clone was recorded a few times. This chain joins TRBV11-3 and TRBJ2-7, with TRBD1 matching over 8 bases. The CDR3 extends over 14 amino acids. Trimming at V came to 5 bases and at J to 5 bases, leaving 8 bases not matched to a gene. Germline V gene data show CDR1 as SGHNT and CDR2 as YENEEA. DNA of the CDR3: TGTGCCAGCAGCCCGACAGGGGCCTTCCACGAGCAGTACTTC. Translating it yields CASSPTGAFHEQYF.

This chain uses TRBV5-1 with TRBJ2-2; possible D gene TRBD2, 6 bases. The V end was cut by 0 bases, the J end by 0 bases, with 12 bases between. Germline lookup yields CDR1 SGHRS and CDR2 YFSETQ. The CDR3 runs 17 residues. The DNA of the CDR3 is TGCGCCAGCAGCTTGGCAGGGACTTTAGCGAACACCGGGGAGCTGTTTTTT. Residues: CASSLAGTLANTGELFF. Together with reference TRBV5-1 and TRBJ2-2, the CDR3 gives the full variable domain: KAGVTQTPRYLIKTRGQQVTLSCSPISGHRSVSWYQQTPGQGLQFLFEYFSETQRNKGNFPGRFSGRQFSNSRSEMNVSTLELGDSALYLCASSLAGTLANTGELFFGEGSRLTVL.

The chain carries TRBV15 and TRBJ1-4; D perhaps matches TRBD1 (6 bases). Trimming pared 10 bases from V and 1 base from J, leaving 13 bases between. Looked up from germline, CDR1 is LNHNV and CDR2 is YYDKDF (reference sequence). This CDR3 region has 14 residues. This chain's CDR3 is CASSDRLTNEKLFF. CDR3 sequence (DNA): TGTGCCAGTTCTGACAGGTTAACTAATGAAAAACTGTTTTTT.